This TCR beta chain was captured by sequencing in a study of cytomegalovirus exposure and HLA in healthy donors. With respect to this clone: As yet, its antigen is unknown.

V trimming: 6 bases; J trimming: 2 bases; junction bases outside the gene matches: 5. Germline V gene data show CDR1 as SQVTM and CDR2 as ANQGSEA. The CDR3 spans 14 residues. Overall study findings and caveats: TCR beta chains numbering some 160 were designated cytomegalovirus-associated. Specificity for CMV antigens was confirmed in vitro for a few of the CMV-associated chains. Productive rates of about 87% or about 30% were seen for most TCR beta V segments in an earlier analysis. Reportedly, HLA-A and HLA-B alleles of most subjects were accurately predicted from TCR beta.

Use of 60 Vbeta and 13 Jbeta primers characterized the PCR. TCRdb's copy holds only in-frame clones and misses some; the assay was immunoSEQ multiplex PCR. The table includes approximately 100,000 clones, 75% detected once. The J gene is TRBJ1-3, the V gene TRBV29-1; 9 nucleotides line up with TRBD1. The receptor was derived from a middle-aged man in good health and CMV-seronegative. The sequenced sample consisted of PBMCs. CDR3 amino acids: CSVGTGTAGNTIYF. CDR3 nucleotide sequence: TGCAGCGTAGGGACAGGGACGGCTGGAAACACCATATATTTT.